These 16 T cell receptor beta chains share one sample of origin, sequenced in a study of T-cell reconstitution after alpha-beta-depleted transplantation in children. Unique molecular identifiers featured in how the TCRbeta library was prepared. MiXCR, run by TCRdb on the PCR reads, gives a single entry per CDR3 protein. The repertoire holds hundreds of thousands of distinct CDR3 sequences, more than 9% seen once, with 4% to 5% in the top ten. The sample was PBMCs from the stem cell graft donor, taken from the stem cell graft. The receptors were gathered from a human donor who donated a stem cell graft to a child with acute myeloid leukemia.

This sequence joins TRBV29-1 and TRBJ1-2; D gene unclear. The CDR3 spans 12 residues. Germline lookup yields CDR1 SQVTM and CDR2 ANQGSEA. V lost 6 bases and J lost 6, with 14 bases in between. In DNA form, the CDR3 reads TGCAGCGTCTCGACCGGGAACGATGGCTACACCTTC. It encodes CSVSTGNDGYTF.

At least ten counts were recorded for this clonotype. This rearrangement joins TRBV7-2 to TRBJ2-2; 7 bases match TRBD1. This CDR3 contains 13 residues. The V gene end was trimmed by 4 bases and the J gene end by 7 bases; junction bases not matched to a gene: 3. From germline, CDR1 is SGHTA and CDR2 FQGNSA. Here the CDR3 DNA reads TGTGCCAGCAGCTCACAGGGGAGCGGGGAGCTGTTTTTT. Its translation: CASSSQGSGELFF.

This clonotype was seen a few times. V gene TRBV7-6 combines with J gene TRBJ2-5, with 7 positions matching TRBD2. CDR3 length: 16 residues. The junction had 11 bases not matched to a gene; V was cut back by 3 bases and J by 4 bases. The germline V gene has CDR1 SGHVS and CDR2 FNYEAQ. The CDR3 spells CASSFEAGRTRETQYF. CDR3 in DNA: TGTGCCAGCAGCTTTGAAGCGGGAAGGACGCGAGAGACCCAGTACTTC.

This clonotype was seen only a few times. V is TRBV5-1 and J is TRBJ2-7; D possibly corresponds to TRBD2 (5 bases). Trimming stripped 0 bases from V and 1 base from J, with 14 bases between. Germline CDR1 is SGHRS and CDR2 is YFSETQ. The length of the CDR3 is 16 residues. The DNA of the CDR3 is TGCGCCAGCAGCTTGGGGCCAGCGGATGAATCCTACGAGCAGTACTTC. Protein sequence: CASSLGPADESYEQYF.

This clonotype was counted ten times or more. This chain links TRBV20-1 with TRBJ2-7; TRBD2 matches 10 bases. CDR3 size: 15 residues. CDR1 and CDR2 from the germline V gene are DFQATT and SNEGSKA (reference sequence). The V segment lost 3 bases and the J segment 2 bases; nucleotides outside the gene matches: 7. The CDR3 reads CSASLGTSGTYEQYF. The CDR3 bases are TGCAGTGCTAGTCTAGGCACTAGCGGGACCTACGAGCAGTACTTC.

The chain employs TRBV7-2 and TRBJ2-3, with 7 bases identical to TRBD2. Per germline, CDR1 SGHTA and CDR2 FQGNSA. The CDR3 has 15 amino acids. V dropped 1 base and J dropped 3; count of bases not matched to a gene: 4. CDR3 loop: CASSLGTGLTDTQYF. In DNA form, the CDR3 reads TGTGCCAGCAGCTTAGGGACGGGACTAACAGATACGCAGTATTTT.

This clonotype came up a few times. This chain connects TRBV11-2 to TRBJ2-3; 9 bases are a match to TRBD2. With V trimmed by 1 base and J by 6 bases, 5 bases remained unmatched. Germline values: CDR1 SGHAT, CDR2 FQNNGV. The CDR3 covers 15 residues. CDR3 nucleotide sequence: TGTGCCAGCAGCTTAGGCGGGAGGGCCAGGGATACGCAGTATTTT. Encoded protein: CASSLGGRARDTQYF. Looking up the rest from reference TRBV11-2 and TRBJ2-3 gives the full variable domain: EAGVAQSPRYKIIEKRQSVAFWCNPISGHATLYWYQQILGQGPKLLIQFQNNGVVDDSQLPKDRFSAERLKGVDSTLKIQPAKLEDSAVYLCASSLGGRARDTQYFGPGTRLTVL.

The chain couples TRBV28 to TRBJ1-5, with D possibly matching TRBD1 (6 bases). This CDR3 has 15 amino acids. Per germline, CDR1 MDHEN and CDR2 SYDVKM. Between the trimmed V and J ends, which lost 2 bases and 0 bases, there was a span of 8 bases. CDR3 in amino acids: CASSLGQFSNQPQHF. DNA of the CDR3: TGTGCCAGCAGTTTAGGACAGTTTAGCAATCAGCCCCAGCATTTT.

This clonotype was seen at least ten times. This chain's CDR3 is CSARFPGAGGLGEQFF. CDR3 bases: TGCAGTGCTAGATTCCCAGGGGCGGGGGGACTGGGTGAGCAGTTCTTC. The J gene is TRBJ2-1, the V gene TRBV20-1, with 8 bases matching TRBD2. The CDR3 extends over 16 amino acids. Trimming at V came to 2 bases and at J to 9 bases, leaving 15 bases not matched to a gene. The germline V gene has CDR1 DFQATT and CDR2 SNEGSKA (reference sequence).

This clonotype was counted between two and nine times. This chain links TRBV11-2 with TRBJ2-7, with 9 bases matching TRBD2. V dropped 3 bases and J dropped 4; count of bases not matched to a gene: 16. Germline V lookup: CDR1 SGHAT, CDR2 FQNNGV. The CDR3 sequence is 18 residues long. Here the CDR3 DNA reads TGTGCCAGCAGCTTCCTTATTGCGGGAGGCGCGGGGGGGTACGAGCAGTACTTC. Its protein product is CASSFLIAGGAGGYEQYF. Full variable domain (outside the CDR3, taken from reference TRBV11-2 and TRBJ2-7): EAGVAQSPRYKIIEKRQSVAFWCNPISGHATLYWYQQILGQGPKLLIQFQNNGVVDDSQLPKDRFSAERLKGVDSTLKIQPAKLEDSAVYLCASSFLIAGGAGGYEQYFGPGTRLTVT.

This clonotype turned up a few times. This rearrangement joins TRBV4-3 to TRBJ2-1, with 8 nucleotides matching TRBD2. V lost 0 bases and J lost 8; bases outside the gene matches: 18. The CDR3 runs to 19 residues. Germline lookup yields CDR1 LGHNA and CDR2 YSLEER. CDR3 residues: CASSQDRRAVVAGGDEQFF. In nucleotides, the CDR3 is TGCGCCAGCAGCCAAGATCGGCGGGCCGTTGTTGCGGGAGGCGATGAGCAGTTCTTC.

This clonotype turned up a few times. The CDR3: CASSVVLRRVPETQYF. CDR3 nucleotides: TGTGCCAGCAGCGTTGTTCTCCGGAGGGTCCCGGAGACCCAGTACTTC. V usage is TRBV9 and J usage is TRBJ2-5, with a tentative D call TRBD2 (6 bases). Trimming took off 2 bases at V and 5 bases at J, with 19 bases between the two ends. This CDR3 contains 16 residues. CDR1 SGDLS and CDR2 YYNGEE come from the germline V gene.

This clonotype has only a few counts. This chain links TRBV29-1 with TRBJ2-5, with unresolved D. Germline V gene sequence: CDR1 SQVTM, CDR2 ANQGSEA. This CDR3 region has 13 residues. The V end lost 5 bases, the J end lost 2 bases, and 12 bases lay between the germline ends. The CDR3 coding sequence is TGCAGCGTTAATCTACACCTTCAAGAGACCCAGTACTTC. This sequence encodes CSVNLHLQETQYF.

J is TRBJ2-7 and V is TRBV28; D is possibly TRBD2 (6 bases). V lost 3 bases to trimming and J lost 2 bases, with 14 bases between them. There are 15 residues in the CDR3. Germline CDR1 reads MDHEN; CDR2 reads SYDVKM. The CDR3 sequence is CASSFSGLQTYEQYF. The CDR3 bases are TGTGCCAGCAGTTTCTCCGGACTACAAACCTACGAGCAGTACTTC.

This clonotype appeared a few times. J is TRBJ2-4 and V is TRBV29-1; D might be TRBD2 (6 bases). V was trimmed by 0 bases and J by 1 base, leaving 10 bases between them. Looked up from germline, CDR1 is SQVTM and CDR2 is ANQGSEA. CDR3 size: 15 residues. CDR3 region: CSVEDAGTAKNIQYF. In nucleotides, the CDR3 is TGCAGCGTTGAAGATGCGGGAACGGCCAAAAACATTCAGTACTTC.

This clonotype was observed at least ten times. The V call is TRBV28, the J call TRBJ2-1; 8 bases agree with TRBD2. The CDR3 spans 14 residues. The germline V gene encodes CDR1 MDHEN and CDR2 SYDVKM. V shed 7 bases, J shed 4 bases, and the junction held 6 bases outside the gene matches. The CDR3: CASTGRAVYNEQFF. CDR3 DNA sequence: TGTGCCAGCACCGGGAGGGCCGTGTACAATGAGCAGTTCTTC.